The 19 T cell receptor beta chains given below trace back to one sample, sequenced in a study of T cells after yellow fever vaccination. TCRdb independently ran MiXCR on the 5' RACE reads; one entry per CDR3 protein. The sample has approximately 330,000 distinct CDR3 sequences; around 13% are singletons. Sequences were derived from CD4+ T cells sorted from PBMCs, sampled 15 days after the yellow fever booster vaccination. Receptors originate from a man aged 18 to 35 who received the YFV17D yellow fever vaccine.

The genes are TRBV4-2 and TRBJ2-1; 11 bases fit TRBD2. The germline V gene encodes CDR1 LGHNA and CDR2 YNFKEQ. Germline trimming cut 0 bases from V and 5 bases from J; bases unmatched to any gene: 3. This CDR3 has 16 residues. The CDR3 nucleotides read TGTGCCAGCAGCCAAGAGCTACTAGCGGGGGACAATGAGCAGTTCTTC. This gives the protein CASSQELLAGDNEQFF.

This clonotype was seen ten or more times. CDR3 bases: TGCAGTGCCAGACTGGGGGGCGATGAGCAGTTCTTC. Its protein is CSARLGGDEQFF. The chain couples TRBV20-1 to TRBJ2-1; D may correspond to TRBD1 or TRBD2 (6 bases each). With 6 bases removed from V and 8 bases from J, the gap between germline ends came to 14 bases. The CDR3 has 12 residues. Germline CDR1 and CDR2: DFQATT and SNEGSKA (reference sequence).

This clonotype has just a few counts. The chain employs TRBV30 and TRBJ1-1, with TRBD1 matching over 8 bases. J gave up 10 bases and V 7 bases, and 5 bases lay outside the gene matches. CDR1 GTSNPN and CDR2 SVGIG come from the germline V gene (reference sequence). CDR3 length: 10 amino acids. In DNA, the CDR3 is TGTGCCTCGGACAGGGTGGGAGCTTTCTTT. Its protein is CASDRVGAFF.

The genes are TRBV24-1 and TRBJ1-1, with D hard to call. Germline CDR1 reads KGHDR; CDR2 reads SFDVKD. Trimming removed 6 bases from V and 4 bases from J, with 20 bases in between. CDR3 size: 16 residues. This CDR3 reads CATSPSGRGGFTEAFF. In nucleotides, the CDR3 is TGTGCCACCAGTCCGAGTGGCCGGGGTGGGTTCACTGAAGCTTTCTTT.

The V and J genes are TRBV7-9 and TRBJ1-4; 7 bases map to TRBD1. CDR1 SEHNR and CDR2 FQNEAQ come from the germline V gene (reference sequence). Unmatched junction bases numbered 2, after V lost 2 bases and J lost 8 bases. The length of the CDR3 is 13 residues. The CDR3 nucleotides read TGTGCCAGCAGCTTAATACAGGGGGAAAAACTGTTTTTT. Its protein is CASSLIQGEKLFF.

The gene calls are TRBV29-1 and TRBJ1-3; no definite D call. Trimming left V 4 bases short and J 0 bases short, with 7 bases between. The CDR3 runs 13 residues. The V gene's germline CDR1 is SQVTM and CDR2 ANQGSEA. CDR3 amino acids: CSVVLNSGNTIYF. CDR3 sequence (DNA): TGCAGCGTTGTGCTCAACTCTGGAAACACCATATATTTT.

V and J are TRBV6-6 and TRBJ2-7; D may be TRBD2 (6 bases). V was pared by 6 bases and J by 0 bases, with 12 bases between. This CDR3 is built from 14 residues. The V gene's germline CDR1 is MNHNY and CDR2 SVGAGI (reference sequence). The CDR3 sequence: CASRSGAGSYEQYV. CDR3 bases: TGTGCCAGCAGATCGGGAGCCGGCTCCTACGAGCAGTACGTC.

In its sample, this clonotype was seen a few times. The rearrangement links TRBV5-1 to TRBJ2-1; possible D gene TRBD1, 5 bases. The ends were cut back, 1 base at V and 8 bases at J, with 16 bases in the middle. The CDR3 has 15 amino acids. The germline V gene encodes CDR1 SGHRS and CDR2 YFSETQ. The CDR3 loop reads CASSLRVRASDEQFF. The CDR3 nucleotides read TGCGCCAGCAGCTTGAGGGTCAGGGCGAGCGATGAGCAGTTCTTC. The entire variable domain, with the rest obtained from reference TRBV5-1 and TRBJ2-1, is as follows: KAGVTQTPRYLIKTRGQQVTLSCSPISGHRSVSWYQQTPGQGLQFLFEYFSETQRNKGNFPGRFSGRQFSNSRSEMNVSTLELGDSALYLCASSLRVRASDEQFFGPGTRLTVL.

The chain uses TRBV4-2 and TRBJ1-5, with TRBD1 matching over 7 bases. CDR1 LGHNA and CDR2 YNFKEQ come from the germline V gene. The CDR3 has 15 residues. V dropped 1 base and J dropped 3; count of bases not matched to a gene: 3. CDR3 nucleotide sequence: TGTGCCAGCAGCCAAGGAGGGGGCCCCAATCAGCCCCAGCATTTT. As protein: CASSQGGGPNQPQHF.

This clonotype was seen a few times. The chain joins TRBV7-9 to TRBJ1-2; D gene unclear. From germline, CDR1 is SEHNR and CDR2 FQNEAQ (reference sequence). CDR3 length: 12 amino acids. The V gene lost 1 base and the J gene lost 6 bases, with 6 bases spanning the gap. DNA of the CDR3: TGTGCCAGCAGCTTAGTCCCCCATGGCTACACCTTC. This codes for CASSLVPHGYTF.

There are a few counts of this clonotype. The chain combines TRBV7-2 with TRBJ2-5; 7 bases line up with TRBD2. This CDR3 comprises 15 residues. Germline-derived CDR1 and CDR2 are SGHTA and FQGNSA. The V gene end was trimmed by 5 bases and the J gene end by 1 base; junction bases not matched to a gene: 7. The CDR3 is CASSPARGGQETQYF. CDR3 bases: TGTGCCAGCAGCCCTGCACGCGGGGGCCAAGAGACCCAGTACTTC.

This clonotype was picked up a small number of times. The chain recombines TRBV9 with TRBJ2-2; possibly TRBD1 for D (6 bases). Trimming took off 2 bases at V and 1 base at J, with 9 bases between the two ends. Germline CDR1 and CDR2: SGDLS and YYNGEE. This CDR3 region has 15 residues. The CDR3 bases are TGTGCCAGCAGCGTCGGGACAAGGAACACCGGGGAGCTGTTTTTT. This encodes CASSVGTRNTGELFF.

This clonotype has more than one count but fewer than ten. This chain links TRBV20-1 with TRBJ2-2; D is possibly TRBD1 (6 bases). With 5 bases removed from V and 5 bases from J, the gap between germline ends came to 15 bases. CDR1 is DFQATT, CDR2 SNEGSKA, per germline (reference sequence). The CDR3 runs to 14 residues. The CDR3 DNA sequence: TGCAGTGCTTGGGACACCCGAGGAACCGGGGAGCTGTTTTTT. Residues: CSAWDTRGTGELFF.

There are many counts of this clonotype. The CDR3 reads CASSLVSGSSGQETQYF. The CDR3 nucleotides read TGTGCCAGCAGTTTAGTGTCGGGGTCTAGCGGTCAAGAGACCCAGTACTTC. The V call is TRBV12-3 or TRBV12-4, the J call TRBJ2-5; 7 bases line up with TRBD2. The CDR3 extends over 17 amino acids. The trim removed 1 base at V and 2 bases at J, leaving 10 bases unmatched.

The chain links TRBV20-1 to TRBJ2-3; 13 positions agree with TRBD2. CDR1 and CDR2 (germline): DFQATT, SNEGSKA (reference sequence). V shed 5 bases, J shed 4 bases, and the junction held 6 bases outside the gene matches. This CDR3 has 15 amino acids. CDR3 DNA sequence: TGCAGTGCTCCACGACTAGCGGGGGGCTCAGATACGCAGTATTTT. As protein: CSAPRLAGGSDTQYF.

This clonotype was seen more than once but under ten times. V usage is TRBV6-5 and J usage is TRBJ2-6; D might be TRBD2 (5 bases). Germline values: CDR1 MNHEY, CDR2 SVGAGI. V lost 6 bases and J lost 3, with 6 bases in between. CDR3 length equals 13 residues. The CDR3 DNA reads TGTGCCAGCAGGCGGGTTGGGGCCAACGTCCTGACTTTC. Translation: CASRRVGANVLTF.

This clonotype was counted between two and nine times. This rearrangement joins TRBV5-1 to TRBJ2-6; TRBD2 might be the D (6 bases). CDR1 is SGHRS, CDR2 YFSETQ, per germline. The CDR3 totals 15 residues. V lost 4 bases to trimming and J lost 0 bases, with 8 bases between them. The chain's CDR3 is CASSRTISGANVLTF. The CDR3 nucleotides read TGCGCCAGCAGCAGGACTATCTCTGGGGCCAACGTCCTGACTTTC.

V usage is TRBV7-2 and J usage is TRBJ2-1; no definite D call. Trimming pared 6 bases from V and 6 bases from J, leaving 15 bases between. Germline V CDR1 and CDR2: SGHTA, FQGNSA. The CDR3 is 14 residues long. As DNA, the CDR3 is TGTGCCAGCAGTCCTGGCGGACGGGCCAATGAGCAGTTCTTC. Amino acids: CASSPGGRANEQFF.

The chain joins TRBV3-1 to TRBJ2-7, with D perhaps given as TRBD1 or TRBD2 (5 bases each). Germline V lookup: CDR1 LGHDT, CDR2 YNNKEL (reference sequence). Trimming pared 4 bases from V and 4 bases from J, leaving 14 bases between. This CDR3 has 14 amino acids. The chain's CDR3 is CASSLSGTHYEQYF. The CDR3 nucleotides are TGTGCCAGCAGCCTCTCCGGGACCCATTACGAGCAGTACTTC.